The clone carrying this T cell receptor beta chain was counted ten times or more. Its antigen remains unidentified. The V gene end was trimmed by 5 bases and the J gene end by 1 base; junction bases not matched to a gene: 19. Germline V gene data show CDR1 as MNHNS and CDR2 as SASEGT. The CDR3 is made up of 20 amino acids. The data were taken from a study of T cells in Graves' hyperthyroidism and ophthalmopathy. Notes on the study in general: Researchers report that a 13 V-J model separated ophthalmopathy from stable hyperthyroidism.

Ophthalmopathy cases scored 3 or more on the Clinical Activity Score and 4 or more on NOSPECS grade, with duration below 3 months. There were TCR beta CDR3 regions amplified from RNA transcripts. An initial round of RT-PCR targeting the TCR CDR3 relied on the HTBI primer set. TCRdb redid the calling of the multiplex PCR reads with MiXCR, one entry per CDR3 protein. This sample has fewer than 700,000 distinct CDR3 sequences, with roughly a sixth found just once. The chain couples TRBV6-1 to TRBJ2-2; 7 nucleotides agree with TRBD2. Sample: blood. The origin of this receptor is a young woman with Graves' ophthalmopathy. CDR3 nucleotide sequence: TGTGCCAGCAGTTATGGGACCACCCCTTTTGGCGGGAGGAACACCGGGGAGCTGTTTTTT. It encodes CASSYGTTPFGGRNTGELFF.